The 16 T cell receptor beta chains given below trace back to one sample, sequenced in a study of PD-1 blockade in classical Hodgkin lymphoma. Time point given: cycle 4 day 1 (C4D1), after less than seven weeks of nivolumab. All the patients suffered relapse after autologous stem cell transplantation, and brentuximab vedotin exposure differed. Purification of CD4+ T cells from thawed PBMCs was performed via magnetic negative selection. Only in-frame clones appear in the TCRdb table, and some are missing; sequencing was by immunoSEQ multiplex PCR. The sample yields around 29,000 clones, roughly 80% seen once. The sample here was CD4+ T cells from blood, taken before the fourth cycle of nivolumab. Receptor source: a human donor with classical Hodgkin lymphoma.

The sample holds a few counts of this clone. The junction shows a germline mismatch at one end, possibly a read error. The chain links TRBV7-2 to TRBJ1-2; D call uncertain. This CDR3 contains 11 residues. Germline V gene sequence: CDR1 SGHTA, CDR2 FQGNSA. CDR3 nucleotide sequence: TGTGCCAGCAGTTTAGGAAGGGGCTACACCTTC. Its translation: CASSLGRGYTF.

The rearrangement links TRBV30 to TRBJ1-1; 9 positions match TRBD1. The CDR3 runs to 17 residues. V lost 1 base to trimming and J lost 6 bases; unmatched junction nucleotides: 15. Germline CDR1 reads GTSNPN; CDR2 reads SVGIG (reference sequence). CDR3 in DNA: TGTGCCTGGAGTGGGTCATTCCCGGGACAGGGATCGGCTGAAGCTTTCTTT. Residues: CAWSGSFPGQGSAEAFF. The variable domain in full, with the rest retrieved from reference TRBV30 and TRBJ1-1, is SQTIHQWPATLVQPVGSPLSLECTVEGTSNPNLYWYRQAAGRGLQLLFYSVGIGQISSEVPQNLSASRPQDRQFILSSKKLLLSDSGFYLCAWSGSFPGQGSAEAFFGQGTRLTVV.

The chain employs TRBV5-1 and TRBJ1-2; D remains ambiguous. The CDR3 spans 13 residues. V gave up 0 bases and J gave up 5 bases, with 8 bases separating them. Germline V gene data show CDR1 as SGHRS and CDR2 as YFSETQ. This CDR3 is CASSLEGSYGYTF. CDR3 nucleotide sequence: TGCGCCAGCAGCTTGGAAGGTTCATATGGCTACACCTTC.

The CDR3, as DNA: TGCAGTGCTAACCACCTGGAGACCCAGTACTTC. It specifies CSANHLETQYF. The chain has TRBV20-1 and TRBJ2-5; no reliable D call. V lost 4 bases and J lost 5, with 8 bases in between. Germline values: CDR1 DFQATT, CDR2 SNEGSKA (reference sequence). This CDR3 comprises 11 residues.

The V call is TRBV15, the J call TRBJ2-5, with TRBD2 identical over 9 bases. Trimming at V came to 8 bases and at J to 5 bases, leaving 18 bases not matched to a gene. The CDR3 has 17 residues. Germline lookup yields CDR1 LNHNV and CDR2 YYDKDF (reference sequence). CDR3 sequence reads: CATQPGFKAGGPETQYF. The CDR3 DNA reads TGTGCCACCCAGCCGGGCTTTAAGGCGGGGGGGCCGGAGACCCAGTACTTC.

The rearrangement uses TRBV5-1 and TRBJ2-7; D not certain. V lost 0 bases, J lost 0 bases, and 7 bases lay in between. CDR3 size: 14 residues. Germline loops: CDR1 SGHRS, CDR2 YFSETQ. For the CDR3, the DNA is TGCGCCAGCAGCTTGGTGTCGGGCTCCTACGAGCAGTACTTC. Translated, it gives CASSLVSGSYEQYF.

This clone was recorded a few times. CDR3 DNA: TGTGCCAGCAGCCGGGGGAGGGGGCGCGGTGGCTACACCTTC. It encodes CASSRGRGRGGYTF. J is TRBJ1-2 and V is TRBV5-6, with 7 bases lining up with TRBD1. Germline trimming cut 4 bases from V and 7 bases from J; bases unmatched to any gene: 10. Germline V gene sequence: CDR1 SGHDT, CDR2 YYEEEE. The CDR3 is 14 amino acids.

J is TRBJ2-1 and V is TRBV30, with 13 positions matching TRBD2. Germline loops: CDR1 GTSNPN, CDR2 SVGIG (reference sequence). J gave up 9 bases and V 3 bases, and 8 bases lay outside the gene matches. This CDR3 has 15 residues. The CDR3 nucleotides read TGTGCCTGGAGACCGGGACTAGCGGGGTATGGTGAGCAGTTCTTC. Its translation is CAWRPGLAGYGEQFF.

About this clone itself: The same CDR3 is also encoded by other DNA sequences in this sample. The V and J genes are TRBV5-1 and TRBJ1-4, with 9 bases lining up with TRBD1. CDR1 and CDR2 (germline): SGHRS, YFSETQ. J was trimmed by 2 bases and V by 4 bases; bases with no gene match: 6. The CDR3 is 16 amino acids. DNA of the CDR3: TGCGCCAGCAGCGTGACAGGGGGATCTACTAATGAAAAACTGTTTTTT. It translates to CASSVTGGSTNEKLFF.

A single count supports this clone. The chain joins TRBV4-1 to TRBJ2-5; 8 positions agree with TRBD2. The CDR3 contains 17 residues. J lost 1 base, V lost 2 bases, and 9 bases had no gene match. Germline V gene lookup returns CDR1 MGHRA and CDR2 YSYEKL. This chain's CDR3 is CASSQYLLAGRQETQYF. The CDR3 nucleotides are TGCGCCAGCAGCCAATATCTTCTAGCGGGCCGCCAAGAGACCCAGTACTTC.

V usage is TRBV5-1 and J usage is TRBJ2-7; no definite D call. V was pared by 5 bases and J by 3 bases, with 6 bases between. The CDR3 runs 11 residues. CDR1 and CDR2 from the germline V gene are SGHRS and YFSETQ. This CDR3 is CASSGSYEQYF. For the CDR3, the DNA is TGCGCCAGCAGTGGCAGCTACGAGCAGTACTTC.

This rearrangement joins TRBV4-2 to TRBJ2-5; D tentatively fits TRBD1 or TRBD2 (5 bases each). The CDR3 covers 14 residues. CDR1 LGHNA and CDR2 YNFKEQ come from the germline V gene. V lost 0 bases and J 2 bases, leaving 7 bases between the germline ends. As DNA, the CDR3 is TGTGCCAGCAGCCAAGACGGGGCTCAAGAGACCCAGTACTTC. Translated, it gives CASSQDGAQETQYF.

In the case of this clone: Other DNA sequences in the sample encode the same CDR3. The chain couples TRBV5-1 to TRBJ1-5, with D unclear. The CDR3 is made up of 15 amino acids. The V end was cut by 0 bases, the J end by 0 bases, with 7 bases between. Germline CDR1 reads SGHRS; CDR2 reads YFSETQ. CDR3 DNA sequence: TGCGCCAGCAGCTTGGACGGAGTTAGCAATCAGCCCCAGCATTTT. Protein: CASSLDGVSNQPQHF.

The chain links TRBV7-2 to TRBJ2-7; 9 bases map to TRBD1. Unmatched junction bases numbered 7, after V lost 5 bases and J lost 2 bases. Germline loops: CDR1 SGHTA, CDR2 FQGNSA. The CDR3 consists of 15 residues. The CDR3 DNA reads TGTGCCAGCAGCCCACCCGGGACAGGGCCCTACGAGCAGTACTTC. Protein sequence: CASSPPGTGPYEQYF.

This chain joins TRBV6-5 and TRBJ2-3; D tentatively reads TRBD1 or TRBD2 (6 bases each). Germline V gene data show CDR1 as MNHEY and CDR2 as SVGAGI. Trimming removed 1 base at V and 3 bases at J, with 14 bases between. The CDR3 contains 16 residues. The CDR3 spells CASSYWKGGITDTQYF. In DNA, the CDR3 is TGTGCCAGCAGTTACTGGAAAGGGGGGATTACAGATACGCAGTATTTT.

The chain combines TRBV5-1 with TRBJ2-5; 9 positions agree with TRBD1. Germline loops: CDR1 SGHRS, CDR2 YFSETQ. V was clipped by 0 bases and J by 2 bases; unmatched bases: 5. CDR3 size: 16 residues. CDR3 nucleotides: TGCGCCAGCAGCTTGGCCGGGACAGGGTCACAAGAGACCCAGTACTTC. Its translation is CASSLAGTGSQETQYF.